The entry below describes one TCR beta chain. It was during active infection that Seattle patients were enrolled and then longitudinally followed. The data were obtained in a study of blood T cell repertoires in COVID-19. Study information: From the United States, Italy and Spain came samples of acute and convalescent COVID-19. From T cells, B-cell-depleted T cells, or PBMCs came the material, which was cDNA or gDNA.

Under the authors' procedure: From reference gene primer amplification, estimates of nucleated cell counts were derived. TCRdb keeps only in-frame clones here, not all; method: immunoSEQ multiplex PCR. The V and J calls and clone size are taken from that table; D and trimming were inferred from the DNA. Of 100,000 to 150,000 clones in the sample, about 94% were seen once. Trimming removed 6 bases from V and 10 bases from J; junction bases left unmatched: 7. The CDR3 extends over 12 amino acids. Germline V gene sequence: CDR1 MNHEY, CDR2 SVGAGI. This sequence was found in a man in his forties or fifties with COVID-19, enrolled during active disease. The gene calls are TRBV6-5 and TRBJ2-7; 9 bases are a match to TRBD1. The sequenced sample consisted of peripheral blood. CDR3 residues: CASSDDRGNQYV. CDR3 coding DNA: TGTGCCAGCAGCGATGACAGGGGGAATCAGTACGTC.